One sample yielded the 10 T cell receptor beta chains listed below, sequenced in a study of PD-1 blockade in mismatch repair-deficient tumors. The method was immunoSEQ multiplex PCR; TCRdb's version includes in-frame clones alone and lacks a portion of them. The table records some 85,000 clones, roughly 80% of them present only once. The sample here was peripheral blood, taken 44 weeks after starting pembrolizumab. These receptors came from an adult with mismatch repair-deficient cancer.

The chain has TRBV9 and TRBJ1-1, with D uncertain. The V and J ends lost 9 bases and 1 base respectively, with 16 bases between them. The CDR3 contains 14 residues. Looked up from germline, CDR1 is SGDLS and CDR2 is YYNGEE. DNA for the CDR3: TGTGCCACCCGGACCAGACGGACGAACACTGAAGCTTTCTTT. Translated: CATRTRRTNTEAFF.

This chain joins TRBV29-1 and TRBJ2-3; weak D call: TRBD1 (6 bases). Germline assignment: CDR1 SQVTM and CDR2 ANQGSEA. Between the trimmed V and J ends, which lost 6 bases and 5 bases, there was a span of 12 bases. The CDR3 runs 12 residues. The CDR3 coding sequence is TGCAGCGTCCAAAGAGGGGGAGATACGCAGTATTTT. Translating it yields CSVQRGGDTQYF.

The gene calls are TRBV10-1 and TRBJ2-3; the D gene is possibly TRBD1 (6 bases). Trimming left V 4 bases short and J 5 bases short, with 10 bases between. CDR1 WNHNN and CDR2 SYGVQD come from the germline V gene (reference sequence). The CDR3 loop spans 13 amino acids. The CDR3 DNA is TGCGCCAGCAGTGTCGTCAGGGGAGATACGCAGTATTTT. Protein: CASSVVRGDTQYF.

The chain couples TRBV19 to TRBJ1-1, with a possible D match to TRBD1 (5 bases). CDR3 length: 16 amino acids. Trimming pared 1 base from V and 5 bases from J, leaving 17 bases between. Germline lookup yields CDR1 LNHDA and CDR2 SQIVND (reference sequence). The CDR3 loop reads CASSIVWRGMRTEAFF. CDR3 DNA sequence: TGTGCCAGTAGTATAGTGTGGCGGGGGATGAGGACTGAAGCTTTCTTT.

This sequence joins TRBV18 and TRBJ2-2, with D tentatively TRBD1 (7 bases). The germline V gene encodes CDR1 KGHSH and CDR2 LQKENI. The CDR3 loop spans 16 amino acids. Trimming stripped 2 bases from V and 6 bases from J, with 16 bases between. This CDR3 reads CASSPTRQGGSGELFF. The DNA for the CDR3 is TGTGCCAGCTCACCAACTCGGCAGGGGGGCTCCGGGGAGCTGTTTTTT.

This clone was seen once. The V call is TRBV18, the J call TRBJ2-7; D is possibly TRBD1 (5 bases). Between the trimmed V and J ends, which lost 2 bases and 1 base, there was a span of 12 bases. CDR1 KGHSH and CDR2 LQKENI come from the germline V gene. The CDR3 spans 15 residues. CDR3 DNA: TGTGCCAGCTCACCATCAGGGATTATTTCCTACGAGCAGTACTTC. Amino acid sequence: CASSPSGIISYEQYF.

This clone appeared once. This rearrangement joins TRBV18 to TRBJ2-7; TRBD1 matches 9 bases. This CDR3 is 13 amino acids long. J was trimmed by 5 bases and V by 3 bases; bases with no gene match: 2. Germline assignment: CDR1 KGHSH and CDR2 LQKENI. The CDR3 loop reads CASSPGTGNEQYF. CDR3 nucleotide sequence: TGTGCCAGCTCACCCGGGACAGGGAACGAGCAGTACTTC. The full variable domain, with the rest looked up from reference TRBV18 and TRBJ2-7, is NAGVMQNPRHLVRRRGQEARLRCSPMKGHSHVYWYRQLPEEGLKFMVYLQKENIIDESGMPKERFSAEFPKEGPSILRIQQVVRGDSAAYFCASSPGTGNEQYFGPGTRLTVT.

The J gene is TRBJ2-5, the V gene TRBV12-5; 11 bases are shared with TRBD2. Germline loops: CDR1 LGHNT, CDR2 FRNRAP. The CDR3 is 17 residues long. V was clipped by 0 bases and J by 4 bases; unmatched bases: 7. The CDR3 DNA reads TGTGCTAGTGGTTTGGTATTAACTAGCGGGAGCGGAGAGACCCAGTACTTC. Its protein product is CASGLVLTSGSGETQYF.

V usage is TRBV5-8 and J usage is TRBJ1-5; 7 positions match TRBD1. J lost 6 bases, V lost 3 bases, and 9 bases had no gene match. The CDR3 has 15 amino acids. Germline values: CDR1 SGHTS, CDR2 YDEGEE. The chain's CDR3 is CASSSMTGLPQPQHF. In DNA, the CDR3 is TGTGCCAGCAGCTCCATGACAGGGCTCCCTCAGCCCCAGCATTTT.

The chain is built from TRBV5-1 and TRBJ2-1, with 7 nucleotides matching TRBD2. CDR3 length: 14 amino acids. Germline V lookup: CDR1 SGHRS, CDR2 YFSETQ. V shed 0 bases, J shed 6 bases, and the junction held 3 bases outside the gene matches. The CDR3 DNA follows: TGCGCCAGCAGCTTGGTAACTAGCGTCAATGAGCAGTTCTTC. This sequence encodes CASSLVTSVNEQFF.